The entry that follows covers one TCR beta chain sequence. The material for each subset, its genomic DNA, was split evenly across several immunoSEQ plates. Clones were read by immunoSEQ multiplex PCR, and TCRdb kept only the in-frame ones, dropping some. The sample gives about 2.3 million clones, about nine tenths of which show up once; about 0.41% is in the top ten. J was trimmed by 5 bases and V by 6 bases; bases with no gene match: 10. The length of the CDR3 is 14 residues. CDR1 and CDR2 (germline): SGHRS, YFSETQ. These data are taken from a study of shared clonotypes between healthy human individuals.

The rearrangement joins TRBV5-1 to TRBJ2-5, with 7 bases matching TRBD1. The sample consisted of naive CD4+ T cells from PBMCs. Indicated subset: CD45RA+ positively selected. This receptor was obtained from a man aged 18 to 29 in good health. Some clones in this sample may be carry-over from other donors' samples. Written as DNA, the CDR3 is TGCGCCAGCATCCGGGACAGCCCGGGGGAGACCCAGTACTTC. Amino acids: CASIRDSPGETQYF.